This TCR beta chain is drawn from a study of cytomegalovirus exposure and HLA in healthy donors. Broader study findings: The listing of roughly 160 TCR beta chains classed them as cytomegalovirus-associated.

Sequenced by immunoSEQ multiplex PCR; TCRdb stores in-frame clones only, minus some. The table includes hundreds of thousands of clones, more than 75% detected once. A word on this clone: Its antigen remains unidentified.

The sample consisted of PBMCs. The origin of this receptor is a man between 18 and 35 years old in good health and CMV-seropositive.

The CDR3 nucleotides read TGTGCCAGCAGCGGGGGGAACACTCAAGAGACCCAGTACTTC. Protein sequence: CASSGGNTQETQYF. The chain carries TRBV9 and TRBJ2-5; the D call may be TRBD1 or TRBD2 (5 bases each). The V and J ends lost 3 bases and 2 bases respectively, with 11 bases between them. Germline V gene lookup returns CDR1 SGDLS and CDR2 YYNGEE. The CDR3 is 14 amino acids.